This T cell receptor beta chain stems from a study of Ad26.COV2.S vaccination and SARS-CoV-2 variants. General study points: Greater spike-specific TCR breadth was seen in vaccine recipients than in placebo recipients.

Germline CDR1 and CDR2: SGHTA and FQGNSA. This CDR3 region has 14 residues. After removal of 1 base from V and 6 bases from J, the junction contained 3 bases not matched to a gene. Libraries were prepared by immunoSEQ multiplex PCR; TCRdb keeps only in-frame clonotypes and omits some of them. Here the sample spans about 680,000 clones, roughly 90% being singletons. Indicated treatment: 19 received Ad26.COV2.S at low or high dose, single or two shots; about 5 received placebo; per-sample allocation not given. Sample collection was performed on day 63 after the first vaccine or placebo injection. An adult aged 18-55 years in Boston served as the donor. The administered vaccine (an Ad26 vector) expressed Wuhan-strain SARS-CoV-2 spike. Points on this clone: The target antigen is unknown.

The gene calls are TRBV7-2 and TRBJ2-1, with TRBD1 identical over 7 bases. This specimen was peripheral blood, taken in a trial of Ad26.COV2.S vaccine versus placebo. The receptor was derived from a person between 18 and 65 years old who received the Ad26.COV2.S COVID-19 vaccine or a placebo. The CDR3 sequence: CASSLENRGNEQFF. The CDR3 DNA is TGTGCCAGCAGCTTAGAAAACAGGGGCAATGAGCAGTTCTTC.